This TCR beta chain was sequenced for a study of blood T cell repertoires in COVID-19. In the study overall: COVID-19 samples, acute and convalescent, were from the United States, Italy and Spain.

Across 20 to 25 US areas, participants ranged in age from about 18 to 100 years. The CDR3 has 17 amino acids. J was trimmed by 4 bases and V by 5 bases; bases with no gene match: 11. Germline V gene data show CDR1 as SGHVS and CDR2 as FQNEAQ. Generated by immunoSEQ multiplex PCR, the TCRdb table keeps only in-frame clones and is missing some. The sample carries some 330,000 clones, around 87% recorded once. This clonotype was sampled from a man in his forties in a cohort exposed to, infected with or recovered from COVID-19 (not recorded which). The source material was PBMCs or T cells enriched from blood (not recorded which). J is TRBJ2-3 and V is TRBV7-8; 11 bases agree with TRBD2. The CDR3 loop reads CASSPEIAGGHSDTQYF. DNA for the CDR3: TGTGCCAGCAGCCCTGAAATAGCGGGAGGGCATTCAGATACGCAGTATTTT.